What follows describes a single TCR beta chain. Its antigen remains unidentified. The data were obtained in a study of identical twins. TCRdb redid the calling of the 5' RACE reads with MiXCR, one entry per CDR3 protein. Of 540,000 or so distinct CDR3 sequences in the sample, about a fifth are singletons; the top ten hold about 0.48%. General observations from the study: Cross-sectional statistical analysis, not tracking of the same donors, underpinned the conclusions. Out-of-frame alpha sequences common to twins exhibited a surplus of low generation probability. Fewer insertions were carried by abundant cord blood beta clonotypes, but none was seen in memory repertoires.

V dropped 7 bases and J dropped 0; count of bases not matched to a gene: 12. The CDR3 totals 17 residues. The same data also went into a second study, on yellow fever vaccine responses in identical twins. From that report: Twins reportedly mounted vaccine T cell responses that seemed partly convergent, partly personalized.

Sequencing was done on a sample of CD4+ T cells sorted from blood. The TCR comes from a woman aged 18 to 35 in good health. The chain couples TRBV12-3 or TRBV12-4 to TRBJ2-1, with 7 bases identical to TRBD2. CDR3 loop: CASIPRGRGSSYNEQFF. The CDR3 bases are TGTGCCAGCATCCCCCGTGGGCGGGGGAGCTCCTACAATGAGCAGTTCTTC.